These 22 T cell receptor beta chains share one sample of origin, sequenced in a study of blood T cell repertoires in COVID-19. Assay: immunoSEQ multiplex PCR; the TCRdb copy retains only in-frame clones and omits some. The sample records approximately 290,000 clones, approximately 85% being singletons. Sequenced sample: PBMCs or T cells enriched from blood (not recorded which). The receptors originated from a woman aged 25 to 39 who had recovered from COVID-19.

Comment on this clone: At one of its ends the junction is not consistent with the germline gene, which may arise from a read error. DNA of the CDR3: TGTGCCAGCAGCCAGTGGATGGGGAGGACAGGGGAGATCGGGGACTATAGCTACACCTTC. It codes for CASSQWMGRTGEIGDYSYTF. V gene TRBV4-2 combines with J gene TRBJ1-2; 9 bases line up with TRBD1. CDR3 length: 20 residues. CDR1 is LGHNA, CDR2 YNFKEQ, per germline.

A few counts support this clone. The V and J genes are TRBV7-9 and TRBJ1-5; 7 nucleotides agree with TRBD1. V lost 5 bases, J lost 5 bases, and 6 bases stayed unmatched. Germline CDR1 and CDR2: SEHNR and FQNEAQ (reference sequence). The CDR3 runs 14 residues. The DNA of the CDR3 is TGTGCCAGCAGCCCACGAGGGGGCTATCAGCCCCAGCATTTT. It specifies CASSPRGGYQPQHF. Combining the CDR3 with reference TRBV7-9 and TRBJ1-5 gives the whole variable domain DTGVSQNPRHKITKRGQNVTFRCDPISEHNRLYWYRQTLGQGPEFLTYFQNEAQLEKSRLLSDRFSAERPKGSFSTLEIQRTEQGDSAMYLCASSPRGGYQPQHFGDGTRLSIL.

This clone has just one count. The chain uses TRBV12-3 or TRBV12-4 and TRBJ1-1; maybe TRBD1 (5 bases). CDR3 length: 13 residues. Trimming removed 5 bases at V and 2 bases at J, with 9 bases between. This CDR3 reads CASSQGPNTEAFF. DNA of the CDR3: TGTGCCAGCAGTCAGGGCCCAAACACTGAAGCTTTCTTT.

The rearrangement links TRBV27 to TRBJ1-2; weak D call: TRBD1 (6 bases). Germline CDR1 is MNHEY and CDR2 is SMNVEV (reference sequence). This CDR3 comprises 13 residues. V was clipped by 8 bases and J by 4 bases, with 14 bases between them. Written as DNA, the CDR3 is TGTGCCAGCGGAACAGGGTTTCGCTATGGCTACACCTTC. Amino acid sequence: CASGTGFRYGYTF.

This chain joins TRBV6-5 and TRBJ2-2; maybe TRBD1 (7 bases). Trimming left V 8 bases short and J 6 bases short, with 19 bases between. The germline V gene encodes CDR1 MNHEY and CDR2 SVGAGI. The CDR3 length is 15 residues. The CDR3 bases are TGTGCCAGCCGACTCCTCTCAGGGGGGTCCGGGGAGCTGTTTTTT. Translation gives CASRLLSGGSGELFF.

This clone has at least ten counts. CDR3 sequence reads: CASRGQPNTEAFF. In nucleotides, the CDR3 is TGTGCCAGCAGAGGACAGCCGAACACTGAAGCTTTCTTT. The V and J genes are TRBV28 and TRBJ1-1; perhaps TRBD1 as D (6 bases). Germline V CDR1 and CDR2: MDHEN, SYDVKM. This CDR3 has 13 amino acids. Trimming pared 6 bases from V and 1 base from J, leaving 9 bases between.

The rearrangement uses TRBV30 and TRBJ1-2; 7 bases line up with TRBD1. V shed 0 bases, J shed 3 bases, and the junction held 16 bases outside the gene matches. Germline CDR1 GTSNPN, CDR2 SVGIG (reference sequence). The length of the CDR3 is 18 residues. The CDR3 is CAWSVWFMNFGTDYGYTF. As DNA, the CDR3 is TGTGCCTGGAGTGTATGGTTTATGAATTTTGGGACAGACTATGGCTACACCTTC.

J is TRBJ1-3 and V is TRBV6-5; possible D gene TRBD1, 5 bases. The CDR3 spans 15 residues. The V gene lost 5 bases and the J gene lost 4 bases, with 15 bases spanning the gap. Germline CDR1 is MNHEY and CDR2 is SVGAGI. The CDR3 is CASSHLTELGNTIYF. The CDR3 DNA reads TGTGCCAGCAGTCATCTGACAGAGCTGGGAAACACCATATATTTT.

The CDR3 region is CASSFGTGVQPQHF. The CDR3 DNA follows: TGCGCCAGCAGCTTTGGGACAGGGGTTCAGCCCCAGCATTTT. The chain couples TRBV5-1 to TRBJ1-5, with TRBD1 matching 10 bases. CDR1 is SGHRS, CDR2 YFSETQ, per germline. The V gene end was trimmed by 2 bases and the J gene end by 6 bases; junction bases not matched to a gene: 2. The CDR3 extends over 14 amino acids. Complete variable domain (other parts from reference TRBV5-1 and TRBJ1-5): KAGVTQTPRYLIKTRGQQVTLSCSPISGHRSVSWYQQTPGQGLQFLFEYFSETQRNKGNFPGRFSGRQFSNSRSEMNVSTLELGDSALYLCASSFGTGVQPQHFGDGTRLSIL.

The gene calls are TRBV3-1 (or the pseudogene TRBV3-2) and TRBJ2-5, with D possibly TRBD2 on 5 matching bases. The V gene's germline CDR1 is LGHDT and CDR2 YNNKEL (reference sequence). The CDR3 runs to 15 residues. Trimming pared 1 base from V and 1 base from J, leaving 10 bases between. CDR3 DNA: TGTGCCAGCAGCCAAGTGGGAGACTTCCAAGAGACCCAGTACTTC. As protein: CASSQVGDFQETQYF.

This clone has more than one count but fewer than ten. The J gene is TRBJ2-3, the V gene TRBV18; 7 bases align to TRBD1. The CDR3 has 16 residues. Germline V gene lookup returns CDR1 KGHSH and CDR2 LQKENI. Losses at the gene ends were 3 bases for V and 2 bases for J; bases not matched to a gene: 8. CDR3 coding DNA: TGTGCCAGCTCACCGTACAGGGGTGGGACCACAGATACGCAGTATTTT. This gives the protein CASSPYRGGTTDTQYF. The full variable domain, rest sourced from reference TRBV18 and TRBJ2-3, is NAGVMQNPRHLVRRRGQEARLRCSPMKGHSHVYWYRQLPEEGLKFMVYLQKENIIDESGMPKERFSAEFPKEGPSILRIQQVVRGDSAAYFCASSPYRGGTTDTQYFGPGTRLTVL.

This sequence joins TRBV7-6 and TRBJ2-7, with 8 nucleotides matching TRBD1. Germline assignment: CDR1 SGHVS and CDR2 FNYEAQ. The junction had 8 bases not matched to a gene; V was cut back by 4 bases and J by 6 bases. The CDR3 extends over 14 amino acids. The chain's CDR3 is CASSSEIQGGEQYF. CDR3 in DNA: TGTGCCAGCAGCTCGGAAATACAGGGGGGCGAGCAGTACTTC.

The chain links TRBV25-1 to TRBJ1-5; TRBD1 agrees at 9 bases. CDR3 length: 17 amino acids. V dropped 3 bases and J dropped 1; count of bases not matched to a gene: 7. Germline V lookup: CDR1 MGHDK, CDR2 SYGVNS. Written as DNA, the CDR3 is TGTGCCAGCAGTGAGACCACCGGGACAGGGAGCAATCAGCCCCAGCATTTT. Translation: CASSETTGTGSNQPQHF.

This chain's CDR3 is CASSYAVSNQPQHF. DNA for the CDR3: TGTGCCAGCAGTTACGCGGTCAGCAATCAGCCCCAGCATTTT. This sequence joins TRBV6-5 and TRBJ1-5; D not certain. The germline V gene has CDR1 MNHEY and CDR2 SVGAGI. This CDR3 contains 14 residues. Trimming removed 2 bases at V and 1 base at J, with 6 bases between.

V is TRBV7-9 and J is TRBJ2-7; D gene unclear. Germline V gene data show CDR1 as SEHNR and CDR2 as FQNEAQ (reference sequence). V was shortened by 1 base and J by 4 bases, with 14 bases between the two germline ends. The CDR3 loop spans 15 amino acids. CDR3 amino acids: CASSLGLASQYEQYF. CDR3 in DNA: TGTGCCAGCAGCTTAGGCTTAGCATCTCAATACGAGCAGTACTTC.

The V and J genes are TRBV28 and TRBJ2-5, with a weak D call TRBD1 (8 bases). The ends were cut back, 3 bases at V and 1 base at J, with 27 bases in the middle. Germline values: CDR1 MDHEN, CDR2 SYDVKM. The CDR3 is 20 residues long. The CDR3 sequence is CASSLVGGYRTGKGQETQYF. The CDR3 DNA reads TGTGCCAGCAGTTTGGTGGGAGGGTATAGGACAGGGAAGGGCCAAGAGACCCAGTACTTC.

The chain combines TRBV6-1 with TRBJ1-3; D call uncertain. This CDR3 spans 13 amino acids. CDR1 MNHNS and CDR2 SASEGT come from the germline V gene. Trimming left V 2 bases short and J 2 bases short, with 4 bases between. CDR3 nucleotides: TGTGCCAGCAGTGAATTCGCTGGAAACACCATATATTTT. Translating gives CASSEFAGNTIYF.

The rearrangement links TRBV30 to TRBJ1-2; D call uncertain. The germline V and J ends were trimmed by 8 bases and 6 bases, with 10 bases remaining between them. This CDR3 contains 10 residues. CDR1 and CDR2 (germline): GTSNPN, SVGIG (reference sequence). This CDR3 is CAGGPHGYTF. The CDR3 nucleotides are TGTGCCGGTGGGCCCCATGGCTACACCTTC. Supplemented by reference TRBV30 and TRBJ1-2, the full variable domain reads SQTIHQWPATLVQPVGSPLSLECTVEGTSNPNLYWYRQAAGRGLQLLFYSVGIGQISSEVPQNLSASRPQDRQFILSSKKLLLSDSGFYLCAGGPHGYTFGSGTRLTVV.

J is TRBJ2-3 and V is TRBV13; maybe TRBD2 (6 bases). The CDR3 length is 12 residues. Trimming took off 8 bases at V and 1 base at J, with 7 bases between the two ends. CDR1 and CDR2 (germline): PRHDT, FYEKMQ (reference sequence). CDR3 nucleotides: TGTGCCAGCTCGGGGGGCACAGATACGCAGTATTTT. This codes for CASSGGTDTQYF.

The chain couples TRBV28 to TRBJ1-1; no clear D gene. There are 14 residues in the CDR3. Trimming pared 7 bases from V and 0 bases from J, leaving 12 bases between. Per germline, CDR1 MDHEN and CDR2 SYDVKM. The CDR3 DNA reads TGTGCCAGCACCCCGGGGAGGGTGAACACTGAAGCTTTCTTT. Translating it yields CASTPGRVNTEAFF.

This chain connects TRBV2 to TRBJ2-1, with a possible D match to TRBD1 (5 bases). From germline, CDR1 is SNHLY and CDR2 FYNNEI. The ends were cut back, 6 bases at V and 3 bases at J, with 9 bases in the middle. The CDR3 extends over 13 amino acids. CDR3 sequence (DNA): TGTGCCAGCAGGTCAGGGTTCTACAATGAGCAGTTCTTC. As protein: CASRSGFYNEQFF.

The rearrangement joins TRBV5-1 to TRBJ2-7; D perhaps matches TRBD1 (7 bases). Per germline, CDR1 SGHRS and CDR2 YFSETQ. V was clipped by 2 bases and J by 6 bases, with 15 bases between them. The CDR3 sequence is 14 residues long. CDR3 sequence: CASSFRQGGIEQYF. CDR3 sequence (DNA): TGCGCCAGCAGCTTTCGGCAGGGGGGCATCGAGCAGTACTTC.